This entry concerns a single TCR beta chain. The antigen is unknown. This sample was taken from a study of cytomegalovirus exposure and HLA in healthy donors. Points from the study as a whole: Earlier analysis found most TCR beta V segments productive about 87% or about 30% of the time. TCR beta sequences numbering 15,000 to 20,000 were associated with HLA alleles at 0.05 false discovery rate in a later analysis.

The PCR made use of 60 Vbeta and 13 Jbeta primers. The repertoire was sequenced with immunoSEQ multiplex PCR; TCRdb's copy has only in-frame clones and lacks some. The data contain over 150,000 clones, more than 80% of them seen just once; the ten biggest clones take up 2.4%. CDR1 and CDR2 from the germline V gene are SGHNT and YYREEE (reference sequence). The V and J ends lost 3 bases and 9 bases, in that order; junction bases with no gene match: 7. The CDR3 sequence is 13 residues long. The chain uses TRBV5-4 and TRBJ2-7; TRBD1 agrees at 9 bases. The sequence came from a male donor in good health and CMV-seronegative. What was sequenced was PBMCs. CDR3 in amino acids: CASSSDRGSGQYF. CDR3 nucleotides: TGTGCCAGCAGCTCCGACAGGGGGTCCGGGCAGTACTTC.